Listed below are T cell receptor beta chains from one sample, sequenced in a study of CD4 T cells in relation to SARS-CoV-2 and coronaviruses. These receptors lack a known antigen. Produced via immunoSEQ multiplex PCR; TCRdb's table is partial and in-frame only. The sample carries around 11,000 clones, 80% to 85% recorded once. The specimen was CD4+ T cells from PBMCs, cultured in vitro. The receptors here all came from a human donor in good health. CDR3s leave out the opening cysteine and the closing phenylalanine or tryptophan. The order of the fields is V gene, clone size, CDR3 protein. The size entry is marked missing in some rows and otherwise reads once, few, many or a size class.

V: TRBV6-2/TRBV6-3
size: .
CDR3: ASSRGGGISGNTIY

V: TRBV5-4
size: .
CDR3: ASSPQGVSDEQF

V: TRBV4-3
size: .
CDR3: ASSPLAQGYEQF

V: TRBV5-1
size: few
CDR3: ASAPRAQKGGTDTQY

V: TRBV2
size: .
CDR3: ATIERTGGEQY

V: TRBV7-9
size: .
CDR3: ASSPTALEETQY

V: TRBV7-9
size: .
CDR3: ASSPGTSGLSTDTQY

V: TRBV7-2
size: .
CDR3: ASSLSDRVGEQF

V: TRBV3-1/TRBV3-2
size: .
CDR3: ASRGIAGNTIY

V: TRBV7-7
size: once
CDR3: ASSPRAGQGTNEQY

V: TRBV7-9
size: few
CDR3: ASSLAAGRDSPLH

V: TRBV30
size: .
CDR3: AWSKTANTEAF

V: TRBV27
size: .
CDR3: ASSGQMNTEAF

V: TRBV4-3
size: .
CDR3: ASSLRGQGAREQF

V: TRBV11-2
size: .
CDR3: ASSSGVTYSGANVLT

V: TRBV4-1
size: .
CDR3: ASSHETPGPQSRQY

V: TRBV2
size: .
CDR3: ASSRTGANTGELF

V: TRBV5-1
size: few
CDR3: ASSNEVNYGYT

V: TRBV2
size: .
CDR3: ASSGDYQETQY

V: TRBV29-1
size: .
CDR3: SAQTSGGRYGYT

V: TRBV4-3
size: once
CDR3: ASSRTSLTDTQY

V: TRBV18
size: .
CDR3: ASSVGAVTYEQY

V: TRBV6-5
size: once
CDR3: ASSYSIVGATYEQY

V: TRBV5-1
size: .
CDR3: ASSSQGRDSPLH

V: TRBV5-4
size: .
CDR3: ASSLGGGGTTDTQY

V: TRBV6-6
size: .
CDR3: ASRTGLSNQPQH

V: TRBV6-5
size: .
CDR3: ASSPGAVGTGELF

V: TRBV9
size: .
CDR3: ASSVGASGSGETQY

V: TRBV11-2
size: .
CDR3: ASSLPYRGRTEAF

V: TRBV19
size: few
CDR3: ATTSGSGETQY

V: TRBV19
size: .
CDR3: ASSIPPRETQH

V: TRBV2
size: .
CDR3: ASSPRTSGDEQF

V: TRBV27
size: .
CDR3: ASSFRPGQGGFTEAF

V: TRBV24-1
size: medium-sized
CDR3: ATSSASGSDTQY

V: TRBV12-3/TRBV12-4
size: .
CDR3: ASSFGSYGTQY

V: TRBV4-1
size: .
CDR3: ASSQAPGSDTEAF

V: TRBV6-2/TRBV6-3
size: few
CDR3: ASSAGAYEQY

V: TRBV28
size: few
CDR3: ASSLRVNEQF

V: TRBV7-2
size: .
CDR3: ASSISWTGRMNTEAF

V: TRBV6-1
size: .
CDR3: ASSELQGVEQY

V: TRBV7-2
size: once
CDR3: ASSPGYRGPRLNEKLF

V: TRBV19
size: .
CDR3: ASTIGVASNEQF

V: TRBV3-1/TRBV3-2
size: few
CDR3: ASSQEDTVYGYT

V: TRBV5-6
size: .
CDR3: ASSLFRTSGGSTDTQY

V: TRBV30
size: once
CDR3: AWTSGTLTEAF

V: TRBV10-3
size: .
CDR3: ATVGTEAF

V: TRBV7-3
size: once
CDR3: ASSLKGGGDGNIQY

V: TRBV6-2/TRBV6-3
size: once
CDR3: ASSYSSGGAGLDTQY

V: TRBV7-9
size: .
CDR3: ASSLRGGKSGANVLT

V: TRBV7-6
size: .
CDR3: ASSPRLGYDDGYT

V: TRBV5-1
size: once
CDR3: ASSLGLDEYNEQF

V: TRBV5-4
size: .
CDR3: ASSGAGGSEAF

V: TRBV4-1
size: .
CDR3: ASSLLSSKAGANVLT

V: TRBV5-1
size: .
CDR3: ASSRGQGSSGELF

V: TRBV5-1
size: .
CDR3: ASSSDSAQY

V: TRBV3-1/TRBV3-2
size: .
CDR3: ASSQGVDKNTEAF

V: TRBV21-1
size: .
CDR3: ASSNRSRADEQY